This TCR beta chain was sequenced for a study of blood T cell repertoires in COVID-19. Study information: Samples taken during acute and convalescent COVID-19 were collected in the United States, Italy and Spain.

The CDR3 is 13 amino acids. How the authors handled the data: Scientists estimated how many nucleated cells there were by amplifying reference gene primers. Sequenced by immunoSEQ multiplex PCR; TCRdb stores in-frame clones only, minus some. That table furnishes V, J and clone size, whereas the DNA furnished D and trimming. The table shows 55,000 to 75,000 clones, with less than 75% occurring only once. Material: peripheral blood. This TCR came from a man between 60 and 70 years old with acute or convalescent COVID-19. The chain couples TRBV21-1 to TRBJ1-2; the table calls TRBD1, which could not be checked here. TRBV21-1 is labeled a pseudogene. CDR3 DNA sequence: TGTGCCAGCAGCATAGGGGGCGCTTATGGCTACACCTTC. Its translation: CASSIGGAYGYTF.